Sequencing of this T cell receptor (beta chain) was carried out in a study of T cell changes during pregnancy in multiple sclerosis. Assay used: immunoSEQ multiplex PCR; TCRdb lists only in-frame clones, some missing. The sample has 100,000 or so clones, about 92% seen once; the top ten hold 0.95% to 1.5%. Sequencing used peripheral blood, obtained in the second trimester of pregnancy. This clonotype was obtained from a female donor with multiple sclerosis, enrolled in a pregnancy study.

The CDR3 region has the DNA TGTGCCAGCAGTTACGGGCGGGAGCTCAGTGAGCAGTTCTTC. Protein product: CASSYGRELSEQFF. The genes are TRBV6-5 and TRBJ2-1; 7 bases agree with TRBD2. The V and J ends lost 2 bases and 9 bases, in that order; junction bases with no gene match: 7. Germline V CDR1 and CDR2: MNHEY, SVGAGI. The CDR3 has 14 amino acids.